These T cell receptor beta chains were read from a single sample in a study of blood T cell repertoires in COVID-19. The data were produced by immunoSEQ multiplex PCR, yet TCRdb's version contains in-frame clones alone and is incomplete. The table shows 250,000 to 350,000 clones, with 85% occurring only once. The sample taken for sequencing was PBMCs or T cells enriched from blood (not recorded which). These receptors originate from a woman between 45 and 60 years old who had recovered from COVID-19. Each CDR3 is given with its conserved first and last residue. The D gene is left open where the match is weak. Part of the rows lack a size; the others show once, few, many or a class for expanded clones.

D gene: TRBD1
V gene: TRBV19
clone size: NA
J gene: TRBJ1-6
CDR3 DNA: TGTGCCAGTAGTGACAGGGGGTGGGTTCCACCCCTCCACTTT
CDR3 protein: CASSDRGWVPPLHF

D gene: NA
V gene: TRBV6-5
clone size: NA
J gene: TRBJ1-1
CDR3 DNA: TGTGCCATAAAGCCAATCTTCTTATCTGAAGCTTTCTTT
CDR3 protein: CAIKPIFLSEAFF

D gene: TRBD1
V gene: TRBV25-1
clone size: NA
J gene: TRBJ1-1
CDR3 DNA: TGTGCCAGCAGGGAACGACAGGGGAACACTGAAGCTTTCTTT
CDR3 protein: CASRERQGNTEAFF

D gene: NA
V gene: TRBV7-9
clone size: NA
J gene: TRBJ1-5
CDR3 DNA: TGTGCCAGCAGCTTAAAGGACGGGACAAATCAGCCCCAGCATTTT
CDR3 protein: CASSLKDGTNQPQHF

D gene: TRBD1
V gene: TRBV6-5
clone size: NA
J gene: TRBJ1-2
CDR3 DNA: TGTGCCAGCAGACCTCCGGGACAGAGGAACTATGGCTACACCTTC
CDR3 protein: CASRPPGQRNYGYTF

D gene: NA
V gene: TRBV7-3
clone size: NA
J gene: TRBJ1-2
CDR3 DNA: TGTGCCAGCAGCTTAACTGGAGGTAGATCCCATGGCTACACCTTC
CDR3 protein: CASSLTGGRSHGYTF

D gene: TRBD1
V gene: TRBV5-4
clone size: NA
J gene: TRBJ2-7
CDR3 DNA: TGTGCCAGCAGCACTAGGACAGGTTCGAGCTACGAGCAGTACTTC
CDR3 protein: CASSTRTGSSYEQYF

D gene: NA
V gene: TRBV5-6
clone size: NA
J gene: TRBJ2-2
CDR3 DNA: TGTGCCAGCAGCTTGTGGGCGAAACGGGGCACCGGGGAGCTGTTTTTT
CDR3 protein: CASSLWAKRGTGELFF

D gene: NA
V gene: TRBV24-1
clone size: few
J gene: TRBJ1-2
CDR3 DNA: TGTGCCACCAGTGATGGACAGCCCTATGGCTACACCTTC
CDR3 protein: CATSDGQPYGYTF

D gene: NA
V gene: TRBV27
clone size: few
J gene: TRBJ1-1
CDR3 DNA: TGTGCCAGTAGCGTCTGGGGGGGAAGGACTGAAGCTTTCTTT
CDR3 protein: CASSVWGGRTEAFF

D gene: TRBD1
V gene: TRBV11-2
clone size: NA
J gene: TRBJ1-3
CDR3 DNA: TGTGCCAGCAGCTTAGCTCCGGACAGGGTAATCACCATATATTTT
CDR3 protein: CASSLAPDRVITIYF

D gene: NA
V gene: TRBV6-2/TRBV6-3
clone size: NA
J gene: TRBJ2-7
CDR3 DNA: TGTGCCAGCAGTTACGTGGGCTCGGCTCTTTACGAGCAGTACTTC
CDR3 protein: CASSYVGSALYEQYF

D gene: NA
V gene: TRBV18
clone size: NA
J gene: TRBJ1-2
CDR3 DNA: TGTGCCAGCTCACCACTCTCCAGGGCTGAACGTAACTATGGCTACACCTTC
CDR3 protein: CASSPLSRAERNYGYTF

D gene: TRBD1
V gene: TRBV3-1/TRBV3-2
clone size: NA
J gene: TRBJ1-3
CDR3 DNA: TGTGCCAGCAGCCAACGGGACAGGGGGGCTGGAAACACCATATATTTT
CDR3 protein: CASSQRDRGAGNTIYF

D gene: TRBD1
V gene: TRBV19
clone size: NA
J gene: TRBJ1-5
CDR3 DNA: TGTGCCAGTAGTATATCAGGGGGCGTTAATCAGCCCCAGCATTTT
CDR3 protein: CASSISGGVNQPQHF

D gene: TRBD2
V gene: TRBV5-5
clone size: NA
J gene: TRBJ2-5
CDR3 DNA: TGTGCCAGCAGCTCCGGAGCGGGGGGGCTCGAGACCCAGTACTTC
CDR3 protein: CASSSGAGGLETQYF

D gene: TRBD1
V gene: TRBV19
clone size: NA
J gene: TRBJ1-5
CDR3 DNA: TGTGCCAGTAGTATGGGGGACAGGGGGCGCGGTCAGCCCCAGCATTTT
CDR3 protein: CASSMGDRGRGQPQHF

D gene: TRBD2
V gene: TRBV2
clone size: NA
J gene: TRBJ2-1
CDR3 DNA: TGTGCCACGAGCAGTGCGGGGGGGCGTAATGAGCAGTTCTTC
CDR3 protein: CATSSAGGRNEQFF

D gene: NA
V gene: TRBV11-2
clone size: few
J gene: TRBJ2-3
CDR3 DNA: TGTGCCAGCAGCCCGGGCGGGATAGGCACAGATACGCAGTATTTT
CDR3 protein: CASSPGGIGTDTQYF

D gene: NA
V gene: TRBV10-1
clone size: NA
J gene: TRBJ2-7
CDR3 DNA: TGCGCCAGCAGTGATGGTGCTGGCCGCGAGCAGTACTTC
CDR3 protein: CASSDGAGREQYF

D gene: NA
V gene: TRBV19
clone size: NA
J gene: TRBJ1-2
CDR3 DNA: TGTGCCAGCTTCTTTCCGGAGAACTATGGCTACACCTTC
CDR3 protein: CASFFPENYGYTF

D gene: NA
V gene: TRBV4-2
clone size: NA
J gene: TRBJ2-7
CDR3 DNA: TGTGCCAGCAGCCAAGATCCCTCTCCCTACTACGAGCAGTACTTC
CDR3 protein: CASSQDPSPYYEQYF

D gene: NA
V gene: TRBV5-1
clone size: NA
J gene: TRBJ2-2
CDR3 DNA: TGCGCCAGCAGATCCCAGGGAAGTACCGGGGAGCTGTTTTTT
CDR3 protein: CASRSQGSTGELFF

D gene: TRBD1
V gene: TRBV7-9
clone size: NA
J gene: TRBJ1-1
CDR3 DNA: TGTGCCACGTCTCCTCCAGGGGGCACTGAAGCTTTCTTT
CDR3 protein: CATSPPGGTEAFF

D gene: NA
V gene: TRBV19
clone size: NA
J gene: TRBJ2-3
CDR3 DNA: TGTGCCAGTAGTATAGTAACCGGGAGCGGGACAGATACGCAGTATTTT
CDR3 protein: CASSIVTGSGTDTQYF

D gene: NA
V gene: TRBV12-3/TRBV12-4
clone size: NA
J gene: TRBJ1-1
CDR3 DNA: TGTGCCAGCAGTTTACCGGGGAGTACTGAAGCTTTCTTT
CDR3 protein: CASSLPGSTEAFF

D gene: NA
V gene: TRBV14
clone size: NA
J gene: TRBJ1-6
CDR3 DNA: TGTGCCAGCAGCCAAGATTTGGTTGTAGGGGTTAATTCACCCCTCCACTTT
CDR3 protein: CASSQDLVVGVNSPLHF

D gene: NA
V gene: TRBV4-3
clone size: NA
J gene: TRBJ2-1
CDR3 DNA: TGCGCCAGCAGCCAATCGGCCCGGAGCTCCTACAATGAGCAGTTCTTC
CDR3 protein: CASSQSARSSYNEQFF

D gene: TRBD1
V gene: TRBV5-1
clone size: NA
J gene: TRBJ2-1
CDR3 DNA: TGCGCCAGCAGCTTGGTGAGAGGGGGCCGGAGTGAGCAGTTCTTC
CDR3 protein: CASSLVRGGRSEQFF

D gene: NA
V gene: TRBV5-1
clone size: NA
J gene: TRBJ2-1
CDR3 DNA: TGCGCCAGCAGCACCGCCCGACAGAACAATGAGCAGTTCTTC
CDR3 protein: CASSTARQNNEQFF

D gene: TRBD1
V gene: TRBV12-5
clone size: NA
J gene: TRBJ2-1
CDR3 DNA: TGTGCTAGTGGTTTGGTACTGGGACAGGGGGGAAGTTCCCCATTAGAGCAGTTCTTC
CDR3 protein: CASGLVLGQGGSSPLEQFF

D gene: NA
V gene: TRBV15
clone size: NA
J gene: TRBJ2-3
CDR3 DNA: TGTGCCACCAGCATAGACAGGTTGGAAGATACGCAGTATTTT
CDR3 protein: CATSIDRLEDTQYF

D gene: TRBD2
V gene: TRBV29-1
clone size: NA
J gene: TRBJ2-7
CDR3 DNA: TGCAGCGTTGAAGTTAGCGGGGGGGTCCAGCAGTACTTC
CDR3 protein: CSVEVSGGVQQYF

D gene: TRBD1
V gene: TRBV6-4
clone size: NA
J gene: TRBJ1-1
CDR3 DNA: TGTGCCAGCAGTGACTCTGACAGGGCTGAAGCTTTCTTT
CDR3 protein: CASSDSDRAEAFF

D gene: NA
V gene: TRBV5-1
clone size: NA
J gene: TRBJ1-1
CDR3 DNA: TGCGCCAGCAGCGCCGACGGGACAGAAGCTTTCTTT
CDR3 protein: CASSADGTEAFF

D gene: TRBD1
V gene: TRBV28
clone size: NA
J gene: TRBJ1-3
CDR3 DNA: TGTGCCAGCACCCCTAAGGGGGACAGGATTGGAAACACCATATATTTT
CDR3 protein: CASTPKGDRIGNTIYF

D gene: TRBD2
V gene: TRBV10-1
clone size: few
J gene: TRBJ2-1
CDR3 DNA: TGCGCCAGCAGCCTCACCCGCGGGGCTAGCGGAGGAAATGAGCAGTTCTTC
CDR3 protein: CASSLTRGASGGNEQFF

D gene: TRBD1
V gene: TRBV11-2
clone size: NA
J gene: TRBJ2-3
CDR3 DNA: TGTGCCAGCAGCAAGAAAGGGGGCGCAACAGATACGCAGTATTTT
CDR3 protein: CASSKKGGATDTQYF

D gene: NA
V gene: TRBV5-5
clone size: once
J gene: TRBJ1-3
CDR3 DNA: TGTGCCAGCAGCTTTAACGCAGGGTCGAGCTCTGGAAACACCATATATTTT
CDR3 protein: CASSFNAGSSSGNTIYF

D gene: NA
V gene: TRBV28
clone size: NA
J gene: TRBJ2-7
CDR3 DNA: TGTGCCAGCAGTTCCCGGCTGGAGGCCTACGAGCAGTACTTC
CDR3 protein: CASSSRLEAYEQYF

D gene: NA
V gene: TRBV3-1/TRBV3-2
clone size: NA
J gene: TRBJ2-1
CDR3 DNA: TGTGCCAGCAGCCGGTCGGTAGTATCCTACAATGAGCAGTTCTTC
CDR3 protein: CASSRSVVSYNEQFF

D gene: NA
V gene: TRBV7-2
clone size: NA
J gene: TRBJ2-1
CDR3 DNA: TGTGCCAGCAGCCGCCCGTCAGGAGAGCAGTTCTTC
CDR3 protein: CASSRPSGEQFF

D gene: NA
V gene: TRBV9
clone size: NA
J gene: TRBJ1-2
CDR3 DNA: TGTGCCAGCAGCGTCGGGGGTGGCTATGGCTACACCTTC
CDR3 protein: CASSVGGGYGYTF

D gene: NA
V gene: TRBV2
clone size: few
J gene: TRBJ1-2
CDR3 DNA: TGTGCCAGCAGTGAGGTCAGGGCCTCTACTGGCTACACCTTC
CDR3 protein: CASSEVRASTGYTF

D gene: TRBD1
V gene: TRBV6-5
clone size: NA
J gene: TRBJ1-6
CDR3 DNA: TGTGCCAGCAGTTACGCGACAGGGATGGGGTCACCCCTCCACTTT
CDR3 protein: CASSYATGMGSPLHF

D gene: TRBD1
V gene: TRBV28
clone size: NA
J gene: TRBJ2-1
CDR3 DNA: TGTGCCAGCAGTCCGAAAAGGACAGGGGGTTACAATGAGCAGTTCTTC
CDR3 protein: CASSPKRTGGYNEQFF

D gene: NA
V gene: TRBV4-1
clone size: NA
J gene: TRBJ1-2
CDR3 DNA: TGCGCCAGCAGCCAAGATCGGCGGGGTGGCTACACCTTC
CDR3 protein: CASSQDRRGGYTF

D gene: NA
V gene: TRBV19
clone size: NA
J gene: TRBJ1-5
CDR3 DNA: TGTGCCAGTAGTATACAGGCAGATAGCAATCAGCCCCAGCATTTT
CDR3 protein: CASSIQADSNQPQHF

D gene: NA
V gene: TRBV3-1/TRBV3-2
clone size: NA
J gene: TRBJ1-4
CDR3 DNA: TGTGCCAGCAGCCAACAAGACAGGCTTGGAAAACTGTTTTTT
CDR3 protein: CASSQQDRLGKLFF

D gene: TRBD2
V gene: TRBV4-1
clone size: NA
J gene: TRBJ2-1
CDR3 DNA: TGCGCCAGCAGCCTAGCACCCCTAGCGGGGGGGGCCAATGAGCAGTTCTTC
CDR3 protein: CASSLAPLAGGANEQFF

D gene: NA
V gene: TRBV3-1/TRBV3-2
clone size: NA
J gene: TRBJ1-6
CDR3 DNA: TGTGCCAGCAGAACAGGGAGCTCCTATAATTCACCCCTCCACTTT
CDR3 protein: CASRTGSSYNSPLHF

D gene: TRBD2
V gene: TRBV5-5
clone size: once
J gene: TRBJ2-3
CDR3 DNA: TGTGCCAGCAGCTTGGTAGCGGGGGGGCCAGATACGCAGTATTTT
CDR3 protein: CASSLVAGGPDTQYF

D gene: TRBD2
V gene: TRBV27
clone size: NA
J gene: TRBJ2-7
CDR3 DNA: TGTGCCAGCAGTTTATTAGCGGGAGGGCCTATCTACGAGCAGTACTTC
CDR3 protein: CASSLLAGGPIYEQYF

D gene: TRBD1
V gene: TRBV2
clone size: NA
J gene: TRBJ1-1
CDR3 DNA: TGTGCCAGCAGTCAGGGGGCAAATATTATGAACACTGAAGCTTTCTTT
CDR3 protein: CASSQGANIMNTEAFF

D gene: TRBD1
V gene: TRBV7-2
clone size: NA
J gene: TRBJ2-4
CDR3 DNA: TGTGCCAGCAGCTTGGGTGGACAGGGCTTAAACATTCAGTACTTC
CDR3 protein: CASSLGGQGLNIQYF

D gene: NA
V gene: TRBV21-1
clone size: NA
J gene: TRBJ1-2
CDR3 DNA: TGTGCCAGCAGCAAACCAAGCATGGACAGGATCGCTAACTATGGCTACACCTTC
CDR3 protein: CASSKPSMDRIANYGYTF

D gene: NA
V gene: TRBV4-1
clone size: NA
J gene: TRBJ1-5
CDR3 DNA: TGCGCCAGCAGCCTGAGGGCAGGGGTCGATCAGCCCCAGCATTTT
CDR3 protein: CASSLRAGVDQPQHF